This is a list of T cell receptor beta chains from one sample in a study of shared clonotypes between healthy human individuals. The protocol was immunoSEQ multiplex PCR, while the TCRdb copy is restricted to in-frame clones and leaves out a portion. The table lists 2 million to 3 million clones, 90% to 95% of them singletons, with more than 0.35% in the top ten. Material: naive CD4+ T cells from PBMCs. The receptors here all came from a man aged 18 to 30 in good health. Some clones in this sample may be carry-over from other donors' samples. Both conserved end residues are part of each CDR3. A D gene is named only where the DNA matches it firmly. Size is omitted from some rows. Given values are once, few, many or a class for expanded clones.

V,J,size,D,CDR3,DNA
TRBV28,TRBJ2-1,-,-,CASSFIWTLMGEQFF,TGTGCCAGCAGTTTTATTTGGACCTTAATGGGTGAGCAGTTCTTC
TRBV7-9,TRBJ1-2,few,-,CAWQGGQAYGYTF,TGTGCCTGGCAGGGCGGGCAGGCCTATGGCTACACCTTC
TRBV10-3,TRBJ2-1,-,TRBD2,CAISPFRGVRDNEQFF,TGTGCCATCAGTCCATTTCGGGGGGTTAGGGACAATGAGCAGTTCTTC
TRBV7-9,TRBJ2-1,-,-,CASSSRGGTVRSAQFF,TGTGCCAGCAGCTCCCGGGGGGGGACAGTCCGGTCTGCGCAGTTCTTC
TRBV28,TRBJ2-2,-,-,CASSQTSWGAGELFF,TGTGCCAGCAGTCAGACTAGTTGGGGAGCCGGGGAGCTGTTTTTT
TRBV7-2,TRBJ1-1,-,-,CASSFDLSGAEAFF,TGTGCCAGCAGCTTCGACCTTTCGGGGGCTGAAGCTTTCTTT
TRBV5-1,TRBJ2-3,-,-,CASYGDTSTDTQYF,TGCGCCAGCTATGGAGACACTAGCACAGATACGCAGTATTTT
TRBV29-1,TRBJ2-3,-,-,CSVPLGYSTDTQYF,TGCAGCGTCCCCCTCGGGTACAGCACAGATACGCAGTATTTT
TRBV27,TRBJ2-5,-,TRBD1,CASSVDRGSWLRQETQYF,TGTGCCAGCAGCGTTGACAGGGGGTCATGGTTGCGCCAAGAGACCCAGTACTTC
TRBV28,TRBJ1-1,-,TRBD1,CAVVRAGTEIGIYAEAFF,TGTGCCGTGGTCCGGGCAGGGACAGAAATAGGGATCTACGCTGAAGCTTTCTTT
TRBV6-5,TRBJ2-7,-,TRBD2,CASSTPGLAGYEQYF,TGTGCCAGCAGTACTCCCGGACTAGCGGGCTACGAGCAGTACTTC
TRBV4-1,TRBJ1-4,-,-,CASSQGDGGNEKLFF,TGCGCCAGCAGCCAAGGGGACGGCGGTAATGAAAAACTGTTTTTT
TRBV5-4,TRBJ2-3,-,-,CASTDRQSTDTQYF,TGTGCCAGCACTGACAGGCAAAGCACAGATACGCAGTATTTT
TRBV18,TRBJ1-2,-,-,CASSPQVANYGYTF,TGTGCCAGCTCACCCCAGGTTGCTAACTATGGCTACACCTTC
TRBV16,TRBJ1-5,-,TRBD1,CASSQGDRGNQPQHF,TGTGCCAGCAGCCAAGGTGACAGGGGCAATCAGCCCCAGCATTTT
TRBV28,TRBJ1-2,once,-,CASSPQRVAANYGYTF,TGTGCCAGCAGTCCTCAAAGGGTAGCGGCTAACTATGGCTACACCTTC
TRBV28,TRBJ2-1,-,TRBD1,CASSSAGTGRHNEQFF,TGTGCCAGCAGTTCAGCCGGGACAGGGCGCCACAATGAGCAGTTCTTC
TRBV28,TRBJ2-2,-,-,CASSLSTGELFF,TGTGCCAGCAGTCTTTCCACCGGGGAGCTGTTTTTT
TRBV5-4,TRBJ1-2,-,TRBD1,CASSPPTGTGGGYTF,TGTGCCAGCAGCCCACCAACCGGGACAGGGGGTGGCTACACCTTC
TRBV10-3,TRBJ1-2,-,TRBD1,CAISVTDRDYGYTF,TGTGCCATCAGTGTGACAGACAGGGACTATGGCTACACCTTC
TRBV7-3,TRBJ2-5,-,-,CASSLMSHWGTQYF,TGTGCCAGCAGCTTAATGTCCCACTGGGGGACCCAGTACTTC
TRBV28,TRBJ2-1,-,TRBD2,CASRTLAGDRNEQFF,TGTGCCAGCAGAACGCTAGCGGGAGATCGGAATGAGCAGTTCTTC
TRBV28,TRBJ1-2,-,TRBD1,CASSPSTAGGYGYTF,TGTGCCAGCAGTCCCTCGACGGCAGGGGGCTATGGCTACACCTTC
TRBV28,TRBJ1-5,-,TRBD1,CASSAYRGQPQHF,TGTGCCAGCAGTGCGTACAGGGGGCAGCCCCAGCATTTT
TRBV30,TRBJ2-7,-,-,CAWSAFFRDFRGEQYF,TGTGCCTGGAGTGCATTCTTCCGGGATTTTAGGGGCGAGCAGTACTTC
TRBV2,TRBJ1-1,-,-,CASHLRNLRNTEAFF,TGTGCCAGCCATTTAAGGAACCTTCGGAACACTGAAGCTTTCTTT
TRBV28,TRBJ1-1,-,-,CASTTPLGGQRNTEAFF,TGTGCCAGCACCACCCCGCTAGGGGGACAACGGAACACTGAAGCTTTCTTT
TRBV7-3,TRBJ2-1,-,TRBD2,CASRGGLAGEQFF,TGTGCCAGCAGGGGTGGACTAGCGGGGGAGCAGTTCTTC
TRBV18,TRBJ2-2,-,TRBD2,CASSPGLAEKPTGELFF,TGTGCCAGCTCACCAGGACTAGCGGAAAAGCCGACCGGGGAGCTGTTTTTT
TRBV29-1,TRBJ2-1,-,TRBD2,CSVEGGLAGGEQFF,TGCAGCGTTGAGGGGGGACTAGCGGGAGGTGAGCAGTTCTTC
TRBV7-9,TRBJ2-1,-,-,CASSLVRNEQFF,TGTGCCAGCAGCTTGGTACGCAATGAGCAGTTCTTC
TRBV5-1,TRBJ2-7,few,TRBD1,CASSPSGQEFYEQYF,TGCGCCAGCAGTCCAAGTGGACAGGAGTTCTACGAGCAGTACTTC
TRBV6-5,TRBJ1-5,-,-,CASSRRTGGNQPQHF,TGTGCCAGCAGCCGCCGCACGGGGGGCAATCAGCCCCAGCATTTT
TRBV18,TRBJ1-6,-,-,CASSRGRSSYNSPLHF,TGTGCCAGCTCCCGGGGACGGAGCTCCTATAATTCACCCCTCCACTTT
TRBV30,TRBJ2-7,-,-,CAWSRLSYEQYF,TGTGCCTGGAGTCGACTATCCTACGAGCAGTACTTC
TRBV5-1,TRBJ2-2,-,-,CASSLEPQGRGELFF,TGCGCCAGCAGCTTGGAACCCCAAGGGCGTGGGGAGCTGTTTTTT
TRBV9,TRBJ2-3,-,-,CASSATGTGYTDTQYF,TGTGCCAGCAGCGCGACCGGGACTGGATACACAGATACGCAGTATTTT